In this sample, the clone carrying this T cell receptor beta chain turned up a few times. The CDR3 is made up of 11 amino acids. CDR1 is MDHEN, CDR2 SYDVKM, per germline. Trimming removed 6 bases at V and 8 bases at J, with 10 bases between. In the source study's methods: Amplification from reference gene primers served as the basis for estimated nucleated cell counts. Assay: immunoSEQ multiplex PCR; the TCRdb copy retains only in-frame clones and omits some. Clone size and the V and J calls come from that table; the DNA yielded D and trimming. Altogether tens of thousands of clones are present, around 75% being singletons, with the ten largest covering 4% to 5.5%. This sample stems from a study of blood T cell repertoires in COVID-19.

Sequencing was performed on peripheral blood. The chain employs TRBV28 and TRBJ1-2; D is unclear. The TCR originated in a woman aged 45-59 years with acute or convalescent COVID-19. CDR3 sequence: CASSHLKGYTF. As DNA, the CDR3 is TGTGCCAGCAGCCACCTAAAGGGCTACACCTTC.